This T cell receptor (beta chain) was retrieved from a study of blood T cell repertoires in COVID-19. In germline, CDR1 is SNHLY, CDR2 FYNNEI. Trimming cost V 9 bases and J 2 bases; bases outside gene matches: 11. The CDR3 has 15 residues. Measured with immunoSEQ multiplex PCR; TCRdb has only the in-frame clones, and not every one. The profile shows 250,000 to 400,000 clones, roughly 90% of them singletons. The receptor was derived from a woman in her 30s with COVID-19, enrolled during active disease. The V call is TRBV2, the J call TRBJ1-1; TRBD1 matches at 8 bases. The sample comprised peripheral blood. The DNA of the CDR3 is TGTGCCAGTACCAACCGGCAGGGGGCCAACACTGAAGCTTTCTTT. Encoded protein: CASTNRQGANTEAFF.